Each of the 16 T cell receptor beta chains below was sequenced from the same sample in a study of shared clonotypes between healthy human individuals (dated by TCRdb to 2018 to 2020). Receptor amplification or capture employed the immunoSEQ multiplex PCR assay. TCRdb retrieved this table from immuneACCESS and kept in-frame rearrangements only. Not all clones are present; in checked studies, unresolved V genes account for under half, and no reason is known for the remainder. The sample records millions of clones, 90% to 95% of which are singletons. Jointly, the top ten make up about 0.13% of the sample. The sample comprised naive CD4+ T cells sorted from blood. What this sample's cell subset or site label stands for: CD45RA+ positively selected. All receptors derive from a man younger than 35 in good health.

The chain links TRBV18 to TRBJ1-5; 9 nucleotides agree with TRBD1. Germline V gene data show CDR1 as KGHSH and CDR2 as LQKENI. The CDR3 length is 16 residues. V was pared by 0 bases and J by 3 bases, with 3 bases of the junction left unmatched. CDR3 DNA sequence: TGTGCCAGCTCACCACCGGACAGGGGAAACAATCAGCCCCAGCATTTT. This gives the protein CASSPPDRGNNQPQHF.

The chain couples TRBV28 to TRBJ2-3, with 8 bases fitting TRBD2. Germline-derived CDR1 and CDR2 are MDHEN and SYDVKM. Germline trimming cut 7 bases from V and 4 bases from J; bases unmatched to any gene: 7. CDR3 length equals 14 residues. As DNA, the CDR3 is TGTGCCAGCAAGAGCGGGAGCGACGCAGATACGCAGTATTTT. Its translation is CASKSGSDADTQYF.

The rearrangement joins TRBV18 to TRBJ2-1; the D is unclear. Deletions cut 2 bases from V and 13 bases from J, with 12 bases between. The germline CDR1 and CDR2 sequences are KGHSH and LQKENI. The length of the CDR3 is 12 residues. For the CDR3, the DNA is TGTGCCAGCTCACCAGATAGTGGTAGCCAGTTCTTC. Protein product: CASSPDSGSQFF. The full variable domain, completed using reference TRBV18 and TRBJ2-1, is NAGVMQNPRHLVRRRGQEARLRCSPMKGHSHVYWYRQLPEEGLKFMVYLQKENIIDESGMPKERFSAEFPKEGPSILRIQQVVRGDSAAYFCASSPDSGSQFFGPGTRLTVL.

This chain uses TRBV28 with TRBJ1-4, with TRBD1 matching over 12 bases. Germline V gives CDR1 MDHEN, CDR2 SYDVKM. The ends lost 3 bases at V and 11 bases at J; junction bases unmatched: 4. The CDR3 loop spans 14 amino acids. The CDR3 DNA reads as TGTGCCAGCAGTTTCCGGGACAGGGGGCTGAAACTGTTTTTT. Protein sequence: CASSFRDRGLKLFF.

This rearrangement joins TRBV11-2 to TRBJ2-3; 7 positions agree with TRBD2. With V trimmed by 1 base and J by 4 bases, 8 bases remained unmatched. Germline V gene data show CDR1 as SGHAT and CDR2 as FQNNGV. The CDR3 runs to 16 residues. CDR3 residues: CASSLVAGGSSDTQYF. CDR3 sequence (DNA): TGTGCCAGCAGCTTAGTCGCGGGCGGGAGCTCAGATACGCAGTATTTT.

The chain links TRBV9 to TRBJ2-2, with D possibly matching TRBD2 (5 bases). The CDR3 consists of 15 residues. V lost 4 bases, J lost 5 bases, and 15 bases lay in between. Per germline, CDR1 SGDLS and CDR2 YYNGEE. CDR3 in amino acids: CASSPYGSGTGELFF. The DNA for the CDR3 is TGTGCCAGCAGCCCCTACGGCTCGGGGACCGGGGAGCTGTTTTTT.

In its sample, this clone was seen a few times. A read error is possible here, since a much larger clone lies one base away. The chain combines TRBV29-1 with TRBJ1-2, with D perhaps matching TRBD1 (5 bases). V lost 2 bases and J lost 1, with 32 bases in between. Per the germline V gene, CDR1 is SQVTM and CDR2 is ANQGSEA. The CDR3 covers 21 residues. DNA for the CDR3: TGCAGCGTTGAAAGGGGAGGACGGAACTTCGGGGAGGAATACCGTAACTATGGCTACACCTTC. Translation: CSVERGGRNFGEEYRNYGYTF. The whole variable domain, filled in from reference TRBV29-1 and TRBJ1-2, reads SAVISQKPSRDICQRGTSLTIQCQVDSQVTMMFWYRQQPGQSLTLIATANQGSEATYESGFVIDKFPISRPNLTFSTLTVSNMSPEDSSIYLCSVERGGRNFGEEYRNYGYTFGSGTRLTVV.

The V call is TRBV4-1, the J call TRBJ1-4, with D tentatively TRBD1 (5 bases). CDR1 and CDR2 (germline): MGHRA, YSYEKL. CDR3 size: 15 residues. V was trimmed by 4 bases and J by 7 bases, leaving 16 bases between them. Written as DNA, the CDR3 is TGCGCCAGCAGCCCTCCCTGGGGGTTGGGTGAAAAACTGTTTTTT. This sequence encodes CASSPPWGLGEKLFF.

The chain is built from TRBV18 and TRBJ1-6; tentatively, D is TRBD1 (6 bases). This CDR3 is 15 amino acids long. Per germline, CDR1 KGHSH and CDR2 LQKENI. Trimming removed 5 bases at V and 7 bases at J, with 15 bases between. The CDR3 sequence: CASSSGQTGNSPLHF. Here the CDR3 DNA reads TGTGCCAGCTCATCAGGACAGACCGGGAATTCACCCCTCCACTTT. The complete variable domain, with remaining parts taken from reference TRBV18 and TRBJ1-6, reads NAGVMQNPRHLVRRRGQEARLRCSPMKGHSHVYWYRQLPEEGLKFMVYLQKENIIDESGMPKERFSAEFPKEGPSILRIQQVVRGDSAAYFCASSSGQTGNSPLHFGNGTRLTVT.

The rearrangement links TRBV2 to TRBJ2-2; 8 nucleotides agree with TRBD1. The germline CDR1 and CDR2 sequences are SNHLY and FYNNEI. The CDR3 has 15 residues. Trimming cost V 5 bases and J 5 bases; bases outside gene matches: 7. The CDR3 protein is CASSQRTGRTGELFF. The CDR3 DNA is TGTGCCAGCAGTCAACGGACAGGGCGAACCGGGGAGCTGTTTTTT.

This clone occurred once. This chain uses TRBV18 with TRBJ1-3; 8 bases match TRBD1. J lost 4 bases, V lost 8 bases, and 4 bases had no gene match. The CDR3 contains 13 residues. Per the germline V gene, CDR1 is KGHSH and CDR2 is LQKENI. The CDR3 sequence is CASRQGTGNTIYF. The CDR3 DNA follows: TGTGCCAGCCGACAGGGGACAGGAAACACCATATATTTT.

The chain has TRBV27 and TRBJ1-2; 8 positions match TRBD1. The V segment lost 1 base and the J segment 3 bases; nucleotides outside the gene matches: 16. Germline V CDR1 and CDR2: MNHEY, SMNVEV (reference sequence). The CDR3 covers 19 residues. This CDR3 reads CASSLYSAGGAGSDYGYTF. In DNA form, the CDR3 reads TGTGCCAGCAGTTTATACTCAGCAGGGGGCGCGGGTAGTGACTATGGCTACACCTTC.

The gene calls are TRBV29-1 and TRBJ1-1; D remains unclear. The CDR3 length is 12 residues. Germline V gene lookup returns CDR1 SQVTM and CDR2 ANQGSEA. The germline V and J ends were trimmed by 5 bases and 1 base, with 8 bases remaining between them. CDR3 residues: CSVHTTNTEAFF. The CDR3 nucleotides are TGCAGCGTTCACACGACGAACACTGAAGCTTTCTTT. The variable domain in full, with the rest retrieved from reference TRBV29-1 and TRBJ1-1, is SAVISQKPSRDICQRGTSLTIQCQVDSQVTMMFWYRQQPGQSLTLIATANQGSEATYESGFVIDKFPISRPNLTFSTLTVSNMSPEDSSIYLCSVHTTNTEAFFGQGTRLTVV.

V gene TRBV15 combines with J gene TRBJ2-1; 10 nucleotides agree with TRBD1. CDR3 length equals 17 residues. CDR1 and CDR2 (germline): LNHNV, YYDKDF (reference sequence). V was clipped by 8 bases and J by 2 bases; unmatched bases: 12. The CDR3 DNA reads as TGTGCCACCCGACCCCACCCCGGGACAGGGGCCTACAATGAGCAGTTCTTC. Protein product: CATRPHPGTGAYNEQFF.

This chain links TRBV6-6 with TRBJ1-1; D is possibly TRBD1 (5 bases). This CDR3 is 15 amino acids long. Germline lookup yields CDR1 MNHNY and CDR2 SVGAGI (reference sequence). Between the trimmed V and J ends, which lost 4 bases and 0 bases, there was a span of 12 bases. The DNA for the CDR3 is TGTGCCAGCAGTTTCGTGGGGGGAATGAACACTGAAGCTTTCTTT. It encodes CASSFVGGMNTEAFF.

The chain is built from TRBV2 and TRBJ1-1; D call uncertain. The CDR3 has 11 amino acids. Germline V CDR1 and CDR2: SNHLY, FYNNEI. The V end lost 7 bases, the J end lost 7 bases, and 10 bases lay between the germline ends. CDR3 protein: CASKVKGEAFF. CDR3 nucleotide sequence: TGTGCCAGCAAGGTCAAGGGTGAAGCTTTCTTT. Complete variable domain (other parts from reference TRBV2 and TRBJ1-1): EPEVTQTPSHQVTQMGQEVILRCVPISNHLYFYWYRQILGQKVEFLVSFYNNEISEKSEIFDDQFSVERPDGSNFTLKIRSTKLEDSAMYFCASKVKGEAFFGQGTRLTVV.